These T cell receptor beta chains were read from a single sample in a study of T cell repertoires in cytomegalovirus infection. TCRdb independently ran MiXCR on the reads; one entry per CDR3 protein. This table has some 920,000 distinct CDR3 sequences, 25% to 40% appearing once. The antigens of these receptors remain unknown. The source material was cultured CD8+ T cells from PBMCs, sampled from culture after CMV antigen stimulation. These receptors all come from a human donor in good health (CMV status not recorded). Some clones in this sample may be carry-over from other donors' samples. Both conserved end residues are part of each CDR3. Fields, in order: J gene, D gene, V gene, clone size, CDR3 DNA, CDR3 protein. A D gene is named only where the DNA matches it firmly. Part of the rows lack a size; the others show once, few, many or a class for expanded clones.

J gene: TRBJ1-1; D gene: NA; V gene: TRBV6-2/TRBV6-3; clone size: few; CDR3 DNA: TGTGCCAGCAGCTACCGGGACGACACTGAAGCTTTCTTT; CDR3 protein: CASSYRDDTEAFF
J gene: TRBJ1-2; D gene: NA; V gene: TRBV24-1; clone size: few; CDR3 DNA: TGTGCCACCAGTGATAGTGGGATTTATGGCTACACCTTC; CDR3 protein: CATSDSGIYGYTF
J gene: TRBJ2-5; D gene: TRBD1; V gene: TRBV6-2/TRBV6-3; clone size: NA; CDR3 DNA: TGTGCCAGCAGCAATCCCGGGACAGGGGAAGAAGAGACCCTGTACTTC; CDR3 protein: CASSNPGTGEEETLYF
J gene: TRBJ1-1; D gene: NA; V gene: TRBV4-1; clone size: NA; CDR3 DNA: TGTGCCAGCAGCCCAGAGAAGCTTGGTCGTCCTGAAGCTTTCTTT; CDR3 protein: CASSPEKLGRPEAFF
J gene: TRBJ2-3; D gene: TRBD2; V gene: TRBV7-9; clone size: many; CDR3 DNA: TGTGCCAGCAGCTTAACCGGGACTAGCGGGGCGTCTAGCACAGATACGCAGTATTTT; CDR3 protein: CASSLTGTSGASSTDTQYF
J gene: TRBJ2-6; D gene: TRBD1; V gene: TRBV19; clone size: NA; CDR3 DNA: TGTGCCAGTAGTCCCAACCCGGGACAGGGATTCGCTCGTGGGGCCAACGTCCTGACTTTC; CDR3 protein: CASSPNPGQGFARGANVLTF
J gene: TRBJ1-5; D gene: NA; V gene: TRBV4-3; clone size: NA; CDR3 DNA: TGCGCCAGCAGCCAAGATGTGGCGGCGGGTCAGCCCCAGCATTTT; CDR3 protein: CASSQDVAAGQPQHF
J gene: TRBJ2-1; D gene: NA; V gene: TRBV27; clone size: many; CDR3 DNA: TGTGCCAGCAGTTCCTCAAGGGGGATTACCTACAATGAGCAGTTCTTC; CDR3 protein: CASSSSRGITYNEQFF
J gene: TRBJ2-3; D gene: NA; V gene: TRBV4-1; clone size: NA; CDR3 DNA: TGCGCCAGCAGCCAAGTTTTCACTGATACGCAGTATTTT; CDR3 protein: CASSQVFTDTQYF
J gene: TRBJ2-7; D gene: NA; V gene: TRBV15; clone size: few; CDR3 DNA: TGTGCCACCAGCAGTGATGGGGTCAAGACCTACGAGCAGTACTTC; CDR3 protein: CATSSDGVKTYEQYF
J gene: TRBJ1-2; D gene: TRBD1; V gene: TRBV6-1; clone size: few; CDR3 DNA: TGTGCCAGCAGTGAAGTGTTATCTGGACAGGGCGATGGCTACACCTTC; CDR3 protein: CASSEVLSGQGDGYTF
J gene: TRBJ1-1; D gene: NA; V gene: TRBV7-6; clone size: few; CDR3 DNA: TGTGCCAGCAGCTTAGGCAGGGAGAATGAAGCTTTCTTT; CDR3 protein: CASSLGRENEAFF
J gene: TRBJ2-7; D gene: NA; V gene: TRBV4-1; clone size: NA; CDR3 DNA: TGCGCCAGCAGTCTTTCTTTAGGGGGGACCTCCTACGAGCAGTACTTC; CDR3 protein: CASSLSLGGTSYEQYF
J gene: TRBJ2-1; D gene: NA; V gene: TRBV7-4; clone size: NA; CDR3 DNA: TGTGCCAGCAGCTTAAGGGGGGGCGATTATACTGAGCAGTTCTTC; CDR3 protein: CASSLRGGDYTEQFF
J gene: TRBJ1-2; D gene: NA; V gene: TRBV7-9; clone size: few; CDR3 DNA: TGTGCCCTAGTTGAAGGGACTAACTATGGCTACACCTTC; CDR3 protein: CALVEGTNYGYTF
J gene: TRBJ1-1; D gene: TRBD1; V gene: TRBV15; clone size: NA; CDR3 DNA: TGTGCCACCAGCAGAGGAGGACAGGGGGCAAGCGTTGGGCCAGAAGCTTTCTTT; CDR3 protein: CATSRGGQGASVGPEAFF
J gene: TRBJ1-3; D gene: NA; V gene: TRBV7-7; clone size: once; CDR3 DNA: TGTGCTAGCAGCCTCTCGGAGGAGAACACCATATATTTT; CDR3 protein: CASSLSEENTIYF
J gene: TRBJ1-2; D gene: NA; V gene: TRBV29-1; clone size: NA; CDR3 DNA: TGCAGCGTTGAATGGGAGAGCGGCTACACCTTC; CDR3 protein: CSVEWESGYTF
J gene: TRBJ2-3; D gene: TRBD1; V gene: TRBV5-5; clone size: NA; CDR3 DNA: TGTGCCAGCAGCTTGGACAGGGGGAAGACAGATACGCAGTATTTT; CDR3 protein: CASSLDRGKTDTQYF
J gene: TRBJ2-5; D gene: TRBD1; V gene: TRBV7-2; clone size: many; CDR3 DNA: TGTGCCAGCAGCTTAGGGAGGACAGGGGGCGGAGAAGAGACCCAGTACTTC; CDR3 protein: CASSLGRTGGGEETQYF
J gene: TRBJ2-6; D gene: TRBD1; V gene: TRBV10-3; clone size: NA; CDR3 DNA: TGTGCCATCATCGGACAGGGTCCCTCTGGGGCCAACGTCCTGACTTTC; CDR3 protein: CAIIGQGPSGANVLTF
J gene: TRBJ1-2; D gene: TRBD1; V gene: TRBV7-8; clone size: few; CDR3 DNA: TGTGCCAGCAGCTTGCCGGGACAGGGGAGTAAGAGCGGCTACACCTTC; CDR3 protein: CASSLPGQGSKSGYTF
J gene: TRBJ1-5; D gene: NA; V gene: TRBV6-1; clone size: many; CDR3 DNA: TGTGCCAGCAGGGTTGATTGGGGCAATCAGCCCCAGCATTTT; CDR3 protein: CASRVDWGNQPQHF
J gene: TRBJ1-1; D gene: NA; V gene: TRBV15; clone size: NA; CDR3 DNA: TGTGCCACCAGCAGATTCAAGGGGGGGGCGCGGAAGAACACTGAAGCTTTCTTT; CDR3 protein: CATSRFKGGARKNTEAFF
J gene: TRBJ1-5; D gene: NA; V gene: TRBV27; clone size: few; CDR3 DNA: TGTGCCAGCAGTTACTCCCCGCTCAATCAGCCCCAGCATTTT; CDR3 protein: CASSYSPLNQPQHF
J gene: TRBJ2-1; D gene: NA; V gene: TRBV10-3; clone size: few; CDR3 DNA: TGTGCCATCAGTCCTAGGGGGGACGAGCAGTTCTTC; CDR3 protein: CAISPRGDEQFF
J gene: TRBJ2-7; D gene: TRBD2; V gene: TRBV20-1; clone size: NA; CDR3 DNA: TGCAGTGCTAGAAGGCTAGCGGACTACGAGCGGTACTTC; CDR3 protein: CSARRLADYERYF
J gene: TRBJ2-5; D gene: NA; V gene: TRBV4-3; clone size: NA; CDR3 DNA: TGCGCCAGCAGCCTATGGGGGGGGCCCCAAGAGACCCAGTACTTC; CDR3 protein: CASSLWGGPQETQYF
J gene: TRBJ1-5; D gene: NA; V gene: TRBV11-2; clone size: NA; CDR3 DNA: TGTGCCAGCAGCTTAGAAGAGACTCTTGGCAATCAGCCCCAGCATTTT; CDR3 protein: CASSLEETLGNQPQHF
J gene: TRBJ1-1; D gene: NA; V gene: TRBV27; clone size: NA; CDR3 DNA: TGTGCCAGCAGTTTCCAGACAGGCACTGAAGCTTTCTTT; CDR3 protein: CASSFQTGTEAFF
J gene: TRBJ1-5; D gene: NA; V gene: TRBV4-2; clone size: NA; CDR3 DNA: TGTGCCAGCAGCCAGATACCGGGACGGAGATCAGATCAGCCCCAGCATTTT; CDR3 protein: CASSQIPGRRSDQPQHF
J gene: TRBJ2-1; D gene: TRBD2; V gene: TRBV12-3/TRBV12-4; clone size: NA; CDR3 DNA: TGTGCCAGCAGTTTCGGGAGGGGAATCTACAATGAGCAGTTCTTC; CDR3 protein: CASSFGRGIYNEQFF
J gene: TRBJ1-5; D gene: NA; V gene: TRBV19; clone size: NA; CDR3 DNA: TGTGCCAGTAGTTTCACCGGGAGCCAGCCCCAGCATTTT; CDR3 protein: CASSFTGSQPQHF
J gene: TRBJ2-1; D gene: NA; V gene: TRBV28; clone size: NA; CDR3 DNA: TGTGCCAGCAGCGTTGGCGGGTGCTACAATGAGCAGTTCTTC; CDR3 protein: CASSVGGCYNEQFF
J gene: TRBJ1-2; D gene: NA; V gene: TRBV6-1; clone size: few; CDR3 DNA: TGTGCCAGCAGAACCCGAGGCGGGTTAGACTATGGCTACACCTTC; CDR3 protein: CASRTRGGLDYGYTF
J gene: TRBJ2-3; D gene: NA; V gene: TRBV7-9; clone size: many; CDR3 DNA: TGTGCCAGCATCTCGGGACTGTCGCCAGATACGCAGTATTTT; CDR3 protein: CASISGLSPDTQYF
J gene: TRBJ1-1; D gene: NA; V gene: TRBV6-5; clone size: NA; CDR3 DNA: TGTGCCAGCAGTTATGGGGGGGCCCTAAGCACTGAAGCTTTCTTT; CDR3 protein: CASSYGGALSTEAFF
J gene: TRBJ1-2; D gene: NA; V gene: TRBV19; clone size: NA; CDR3 DNA: TGTGCCAGTAGTATGGCAATGACAATGAGAGATGGCTACACCTTC; CDR3 protein: CASSMAMTMRDGYTF
J gene: TRBJ1-1; D gene: TRBD1; V gene: TRBV7-9; clone size: few; CDR3 DNA: TGTGCCAGCAGCCCTTCGACAGGGGGCGCGGACACTGAAGCTTTCTTT; CDR3 protein: CASSPSTGGADTEAFF
J gene: TRBJ2-1; D gene: NA; V gene: TRBV27; clone size: NA; CDR3 DNA: TGTGCCAGCAGTTTCAGACAGGAACGGAGTGAGCAGTTCTTC; CDR3 protein: CASSFRQERSEQFF
J gene: TRBJ2-1; D gene: NA; V gene: TRBV12-3/TRBV12-4; clone size: many; CDR3 DNA: TGTGCCAGCAGCTTGTTACTCTACAATGAGCAGTTCTTC; CDR3 protein: CASSLLLYNEQFF
J gene: TRBJ2-1; D gene: TRBD1; V gene: TRBV24-1; clone size: NA; CDR3 DNA: TGTGCCACCAGTGCAGGGGGCGCGTACAATGAGCAGTTCTTC; CDR3 protein: CATSAGGAYNEQFF
J gene: TRBJ2-7; D gene: NA; V gene: TRBV6-5; clone size: NA; CDR3 DNA: TGTGCCACCTCGGGTGGGGGGTATCGCGAGCAGTACTTC; CDR3 protein: CATSGGGYREQYF
J gene: TRBJ2-5; D gene: TRBD1; V gene: TRBV7-3; clone size: once; CDR3 DNA: TGTGCCAGCAGCCGAACAGGGGGCCGGGAGACCCAGTACTTC; CDR3 protein: CASSRTGGRETQYF
J gene: TRBJ2-1; D gene: TRBD1; V gene: TRBV27; clone size: NA; CDR3 DNA: TGTGCCAGCAGTTTATATGTCCGACAGGGTTACAATGAGCAGTTCTTC; CDR3 protein: CASSLYVRQGYNEQFF
J gene: TRBJ2-1; D gene: NA; V gene: TRBV11-2; clone size: NA; CDR3 DNA: TGTGCCAGCAGCTTAGCGTTCTTAGATTTTGACTCCTACAATGAGCAGTTCTTC; CDR3 protein: CASSLAFLDFDSYNEQFF
J gene: TRBJ1-4; D gene: NA; V gene: TRBV6-5; clone size: NA; CDR3 DNA: TGTGCCAGCAGTGCCGCCGGGACATTTGAAAAACTGTTTTTT; CDR3 protein: CASSAAGTFEKLFF
J gene: TRBJ2-1; D gene: NA; V gene: TRBV20-1; clone size: NA; CDR3 DNA: TGCAGTGCTAGAGGCACGGACGTGTACAATGAGCAGTTCTTC; CDR3 protein: CSARGTDVYNEQFF